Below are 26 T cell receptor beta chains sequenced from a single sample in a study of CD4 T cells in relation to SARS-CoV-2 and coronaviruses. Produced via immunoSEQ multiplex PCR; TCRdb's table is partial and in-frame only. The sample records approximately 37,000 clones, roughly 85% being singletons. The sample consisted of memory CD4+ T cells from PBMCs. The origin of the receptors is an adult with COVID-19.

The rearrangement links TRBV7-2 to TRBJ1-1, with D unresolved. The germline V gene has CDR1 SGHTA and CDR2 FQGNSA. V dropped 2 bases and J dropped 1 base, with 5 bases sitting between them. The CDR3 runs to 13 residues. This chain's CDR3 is CASSLYQNTEAFF. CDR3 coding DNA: TGTGCCAGCAGCTTATACCAGAACACTGAAGCTTTCTTT.

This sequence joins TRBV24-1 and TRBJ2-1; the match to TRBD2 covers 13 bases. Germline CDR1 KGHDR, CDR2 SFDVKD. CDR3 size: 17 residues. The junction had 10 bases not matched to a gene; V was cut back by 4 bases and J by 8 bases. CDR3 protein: CATSDRLAGGGNDEQFF. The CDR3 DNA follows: TGTGCCACCAGTGACCGACTAGCGGGAGGCGGGAATGATGAGCAGTTCTTC.

The CDR3 sequence: CASSFFPGGSNSEQYF. Written as DNA, the CDR3 is TGCGCCAGCAGCTTCTTTCCTGGCGGGAGCAATAGCGAGCAGTACTTC. This sequence joins TRBV5-1 and TRBJ2-7; the match to TRBD2 covers 7 bases. Germline V gives CDR1 SGHRS, CDR2 YFSETQ. The CDR3 loop spans 16 amino acids. Trimming took 2 bases from V and 6 from J; bases not matched to a gene: 14.

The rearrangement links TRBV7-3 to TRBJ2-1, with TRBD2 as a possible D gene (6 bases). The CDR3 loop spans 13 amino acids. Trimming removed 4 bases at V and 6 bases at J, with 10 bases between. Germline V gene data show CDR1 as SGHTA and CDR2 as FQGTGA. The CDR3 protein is CASSSTGVNEQFF. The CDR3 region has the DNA TGTGCCAGCAGCTCAACGGGAGTCAATGAGCAGTTCTTC.

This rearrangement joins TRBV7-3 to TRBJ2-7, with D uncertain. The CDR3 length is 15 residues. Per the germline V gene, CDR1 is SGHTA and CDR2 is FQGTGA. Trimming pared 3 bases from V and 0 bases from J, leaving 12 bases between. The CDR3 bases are TGTGCCAGCAGCTTCGATGTCGGTTCCTCCTACGAGCAGTACTTC. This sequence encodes CASSFDVGSSYEQYF.

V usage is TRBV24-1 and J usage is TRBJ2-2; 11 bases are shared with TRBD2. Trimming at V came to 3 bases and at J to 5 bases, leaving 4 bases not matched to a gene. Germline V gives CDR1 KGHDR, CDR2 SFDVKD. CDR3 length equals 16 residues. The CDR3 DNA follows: TGTGCCACCAGTGATCTAGCGGGAGGTGAGACCGGGGAGCTGTTTTTT. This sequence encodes CATSDLAGGETGELFF.

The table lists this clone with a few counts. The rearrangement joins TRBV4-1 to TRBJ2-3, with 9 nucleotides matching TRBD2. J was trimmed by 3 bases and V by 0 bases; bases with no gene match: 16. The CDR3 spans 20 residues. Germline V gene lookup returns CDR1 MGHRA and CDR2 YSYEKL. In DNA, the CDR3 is TGCGCCAGCAGCCAAGAGAAGTGGAGGGCGGGCGGGAGGGCGACAGATACGCAGTATTTT. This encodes CASSQEKWRAGGRATDTQYF.

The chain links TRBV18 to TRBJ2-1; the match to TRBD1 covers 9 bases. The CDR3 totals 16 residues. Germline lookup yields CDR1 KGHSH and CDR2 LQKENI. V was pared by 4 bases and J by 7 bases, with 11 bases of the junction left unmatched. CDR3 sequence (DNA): TGTGCCAGCTCACAAAGATCGGGACAGGGTAGGAATGAGCAGTTCTTC. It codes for CASSQRSGQGRNEQFF.

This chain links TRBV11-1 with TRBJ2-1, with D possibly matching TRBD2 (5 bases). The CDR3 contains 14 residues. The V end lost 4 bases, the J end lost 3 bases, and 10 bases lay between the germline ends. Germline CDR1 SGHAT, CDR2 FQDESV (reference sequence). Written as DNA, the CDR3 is TGTGCCAGCAGCTCCCGCGGGTTCTACAATGAGCAGTTCTTC. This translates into CASSSRGFYNEQFF.

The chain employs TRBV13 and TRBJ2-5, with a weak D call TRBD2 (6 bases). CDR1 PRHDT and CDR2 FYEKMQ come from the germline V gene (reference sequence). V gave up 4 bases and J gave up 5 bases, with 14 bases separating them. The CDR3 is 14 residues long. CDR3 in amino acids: CASSSLTSRETQYF. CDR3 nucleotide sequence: TGTGCCAGCAGCTCATTGACTAGTAGGGAGACCCAGTACTTC.

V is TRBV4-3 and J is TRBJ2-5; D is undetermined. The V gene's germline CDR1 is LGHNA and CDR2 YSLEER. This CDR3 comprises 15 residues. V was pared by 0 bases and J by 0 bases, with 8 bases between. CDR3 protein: CASSQDPGNQETQYF. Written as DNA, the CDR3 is TGCGCCAGCAGCCAAGATCCGGGCAACCAAGAGACCCAGTACTTC.

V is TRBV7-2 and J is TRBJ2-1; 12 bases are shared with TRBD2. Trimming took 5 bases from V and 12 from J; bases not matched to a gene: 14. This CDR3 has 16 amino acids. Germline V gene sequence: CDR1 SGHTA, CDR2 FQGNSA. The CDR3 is CASSVSGTSGLRAQFF. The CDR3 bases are TGTGCCAGCAGCGTCTCCGGGACTAGCGGGCTGAGGGCGCAGTTCTTC.

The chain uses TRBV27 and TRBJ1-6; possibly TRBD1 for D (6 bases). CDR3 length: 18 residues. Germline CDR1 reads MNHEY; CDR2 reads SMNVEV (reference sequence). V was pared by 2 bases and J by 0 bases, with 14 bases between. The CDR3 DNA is TGTGCCAGCAGTTTAGGGTGGGGGCAGAGCTCCTATAATTCACCCCTCCACTTT. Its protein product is CASSLGWGQSSYNSPLHF.

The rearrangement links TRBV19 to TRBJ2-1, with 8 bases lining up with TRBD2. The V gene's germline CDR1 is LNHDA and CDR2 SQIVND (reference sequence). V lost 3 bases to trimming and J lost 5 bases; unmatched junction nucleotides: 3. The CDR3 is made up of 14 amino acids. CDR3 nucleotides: TGTGCCAGTAGTATCGGGACTAGGCACAATGAGCAGTTCTTC. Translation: CASSIGTRHNEQFF. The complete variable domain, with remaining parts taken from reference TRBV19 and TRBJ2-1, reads DGGITQSPKYLFRKEGQNVTLSCEQNLNHDAMYWYRQDPGQGLRLIYYSQIVNDFQKGDIAEGYSVSREKKESFPLTVTSAQKNPTAFYLCASSIGTRHNEQFFGPGTRLTVL.

CDR3 loop: CASSPDRQHGYTF. The CDR3 DNA follows: TGCGCCAGCAGCCCGGACAGGCAGCATGGCTACACCTTC. J is TRBJ1-2 and V is TRBV4-1, with 7 bases fitting TRBD1. Germline assignment: CDR1 MGHRA and CDR2 YSYEKL. This CDR3 comprises 13 residues. The J segment lost 6 bases and the V segment lost 4 bases, leaving 5 bases of the junction unmatched.

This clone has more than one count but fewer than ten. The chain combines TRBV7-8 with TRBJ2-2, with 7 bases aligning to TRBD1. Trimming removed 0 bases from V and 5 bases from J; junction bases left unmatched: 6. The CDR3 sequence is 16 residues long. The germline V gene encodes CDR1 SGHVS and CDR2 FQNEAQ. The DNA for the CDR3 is TGTGCCAGCAGCTTAGCGCGACAGGGTCAAACCGGGGAGCTGTTTTTT. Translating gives CASSLARQGQTGELFF.

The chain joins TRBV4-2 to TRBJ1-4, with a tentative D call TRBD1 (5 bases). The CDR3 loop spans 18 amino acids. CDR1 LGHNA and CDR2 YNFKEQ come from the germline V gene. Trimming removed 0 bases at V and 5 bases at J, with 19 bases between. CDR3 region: CASSQDPPGRARNEKLFF. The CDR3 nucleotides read TGTGCCAGCAGCCAAGACCCGCCGGGCAGGGCAAGAAATGAAAAACTGTTTTTT.

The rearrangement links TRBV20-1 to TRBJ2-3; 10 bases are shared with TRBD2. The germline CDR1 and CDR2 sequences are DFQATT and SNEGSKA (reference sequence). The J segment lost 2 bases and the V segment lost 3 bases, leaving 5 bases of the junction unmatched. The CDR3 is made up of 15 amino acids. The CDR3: CSASLAGVDTDTQYF. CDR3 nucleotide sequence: TGCAGTGCTAGTCTAGCGGGAGTAGACACAGATACGCAGTATTTT.

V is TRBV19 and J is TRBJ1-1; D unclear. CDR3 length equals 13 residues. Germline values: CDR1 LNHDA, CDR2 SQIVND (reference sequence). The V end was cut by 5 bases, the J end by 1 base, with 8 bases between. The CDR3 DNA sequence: TGTGCCAGTAGTTTAAGTCGGAACACTGAAGCTTTCTTT. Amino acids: CASSLSRNTEAFF. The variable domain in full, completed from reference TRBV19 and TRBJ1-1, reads DGGITQSPKYLFRKEGQNVTLSCEQNLNHDAMYWYRQDPGQGLRLIYYSQIVNDFQKGDIAEGYSVSREKKESFPLTVTSAQKNPTAFYLCASSLSRNTEAFFGQGTRLTVV.

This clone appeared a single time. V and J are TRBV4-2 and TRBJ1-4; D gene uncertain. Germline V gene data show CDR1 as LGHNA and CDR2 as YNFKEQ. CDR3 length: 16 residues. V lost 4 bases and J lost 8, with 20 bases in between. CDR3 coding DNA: TGTGCCAGCAGCCCTCGAGTGGTAGGGTTAGGGGAAAAACTGTTTTTT. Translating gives CASSPRVVGLGEKLFF.

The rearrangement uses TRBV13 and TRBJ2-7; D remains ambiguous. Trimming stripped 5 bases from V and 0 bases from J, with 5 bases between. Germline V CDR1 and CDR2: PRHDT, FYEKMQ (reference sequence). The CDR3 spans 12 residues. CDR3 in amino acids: CASSRSSYEQYF. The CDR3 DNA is TGTGCCAGCAGCCGGAGCTCCTACGAGCAGTACTTC.

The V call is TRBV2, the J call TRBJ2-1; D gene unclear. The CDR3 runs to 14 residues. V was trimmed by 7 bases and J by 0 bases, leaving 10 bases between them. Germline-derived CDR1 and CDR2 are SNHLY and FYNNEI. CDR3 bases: TGTGCCAGCAATATGTGGAGCTCCTACAATGAGCAGTTCTTC. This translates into CASNMWSSYNEQFF.

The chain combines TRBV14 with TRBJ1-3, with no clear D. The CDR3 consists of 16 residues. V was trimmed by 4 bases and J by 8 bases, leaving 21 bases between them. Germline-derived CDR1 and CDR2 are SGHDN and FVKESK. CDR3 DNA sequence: TGTGCCAGCAGCCTTTTTCCCCGGGCCACCGGGCACACCATATATTTT. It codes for CASSLFPRATGHTIYF.

CDR3 sequence (DNA): TGTGCCAGCAGTGCCGAAGTCACAGATACGCAGTATTTT. This gives the protein CASSAEVTDTQYF. The V and J genes are TRBV6-4 and TRBJ2-3, with D unclear. This CDR3 comprises 13 residues. Germline CDR1 MRHNA, CDR2 SNTAGT. V gave up 4 bases and J gave up 2 bases, with 7 bases separating them.

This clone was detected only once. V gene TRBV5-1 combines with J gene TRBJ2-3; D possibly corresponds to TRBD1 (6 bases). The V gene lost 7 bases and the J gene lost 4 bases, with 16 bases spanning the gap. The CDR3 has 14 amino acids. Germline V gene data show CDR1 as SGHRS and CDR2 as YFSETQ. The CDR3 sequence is CASGRDNLADTQYF. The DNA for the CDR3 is TGCGCCAGCGGCCGGGACAACTTGGCAGATACGCAGTATTTT.

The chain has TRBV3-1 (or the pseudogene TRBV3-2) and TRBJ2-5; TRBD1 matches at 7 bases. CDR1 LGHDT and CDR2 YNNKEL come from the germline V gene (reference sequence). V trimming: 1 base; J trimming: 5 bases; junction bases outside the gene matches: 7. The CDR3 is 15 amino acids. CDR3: CASSQGQGQMETQYF. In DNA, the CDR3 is TGTGCCAGCAGCCAAGGACAGGGCCAAATGGAGACCCAGTACTTC.